This T cell receptor (beta chain) was documented in a study of T cells after yellow fever vaccination. General study findings and limits: The secondary response was weaker, and its peak arrived faster, on day 5 versus 15. Subsequent to the booster, the majority of primary-vaccination clones reappeared (about 97% CD4, approximately 85% CD8).

One entry per CDR3 protein results from TCRdb running MiXCR on the 5' RACE reads. The data contain about 300,000 distinct CDR3 sequences, 7.5% to 9.5% of them singletons. Trimming pared 0 bases from V and 3 bases from J, leaving 11 bases between. Germline assignment: CDR1 MGHRA and CDR2 YSYEKL. The CDR3 runs 15 residues. To note about this clonotype: What it binds is unknown.

This chain uses TRBV4-1 with TRBJ1-1; D is possibly TRBD1 (6 bases). The sample in question was CD4+ T cells sorted from PBMCs, obtained 5 days after the yellow fever booster vaccination. This TCR derives from a man younger than 30 who received the YFV17D yellow fever vaccine. This CDR3 reads CASSQDTRGDTEAFF. CDR3 in DNA: TGCGCCAGCAGCCAAGATACGAGGGGGGACACTGAAGCTTTCTTT.